One and the same sample provided the 10 T cell receptor beta chains below, sequenced in a study of post-analysis software for immune sequencing data (dated by TCRdb to about 2015). Library prep was done by PCR. The run used an Illumina HiSeq 2500. Unique molecular identifiers were incorporated into TCR beta cDNA libraries to reduce PCR and sequencing biases. TCRdb reprocessing: public reads trimmed at Q25 with fastp, clones called with MiXCR, in-frame beta chains kept. Each entry is one CDR3 protein sequence, shown with its most common DNA and genes. This sample gives around 180,000 distinct CDR3 sequences in total; 25% to 35% of them show up just once. About 1.4% of the sample belongs to the ten largest clones. Results the study describes overall, beyond this receptor: Patients showed significantly higher frequencies than controls for about 5 TRBV segments, among them TRBV5-6, TRBV5-1 and TRBV20-1.

These receptors have no identified antigens. The sample taken for sequencing was blood. These receptors all stem from a girl under 18 with multiple sclerosis.

A note on this clonotype: A single base separates this from a much larger clone, so it may be a read error. The rearrangement uses TRBV5-1 and TRBJ2-3, with 10 positions matching TRBD2. This CDR3 comprises 16 residues. Germline assignment: CDR1 SGHRS and CDR2 YFSETQ. The CDR3 DNA reads TGCGCCTGCAGCTACCTAGCGGGAGCGGGCACAGATACGCAGTATTTT. As protein: CACSYLAGAGTDTQYF.

This chain uses TRBV6-5 with TRBJ1-2; possible D gene TRBD1, 6 bases. This CDR3 contains 14 residues. CDR1 is MNHEY and CDR2 is SVGAGI in the germline V gene. Trimming left V 6 bases short and J 3 bases short, with 14 bases between. CDR3 DNA sequence: TGTGCCAGCAGCTACGGACAGCGATACTATGGCTACACCTTC. This gives the protein CASSYGQRYYGYTF.

This clonotype was detected a few times. The chain is built from TRBV27 and TRBJ2-7, with 10 bases aligning to TRBD2. Losses at the gene ends were 2 bases for V and 4 bases for J; bases not matched to a gene: 8. CDR1 and CDR2 from the germline V gene are MNHEY and SMNVEV (reference sequence). The CDR3 length is 16 residues. The CDR3 DNA is TGTGCCAGCAGTTTAATCGGTAGCGGGAGGCCATACGAGCAGTACTTC. Its translation: CASSLIGSGRPYEQYF.

There are a few counts of this clonotype. Just one base apart from a much larger clone, this may be a read error. The chain joins TRBV28 to TRBJ2-7; 9 nucleotides line up with TRBD2. The length of the CDR3 is 16 residues. With 4 bases clipped from V and 4 bases from J, the junction kept 11 bases outside the gene matches. CDR1 and CDR2 from the germline V gene are MDHEN and SYDVKM. The CDR3 protein is CASSSSGNIRAYEQYF. The CDR3 nucleotides are TGTGCCAGCAGTTCTAGCGGGAATATCAGAGCTTACGAGCAGTACTTC.

This clonotype was seen more than once but under ten times. This chain links TRBV11-2 with TRBJ2-5, with TRBD1 matching 10 bases. CDR3 size: 14 residues. V was clipped by 3 bases and J by 4 bases; unmatched bases: 2. Germline-derived CDR1 and CDR2 are SGHAT and FQNNGV. The CDR3 here is CASSLGQGSETQYF. CDR3 bases: TGTGCCAGCAGCTTGGGACAGGGGTCAGAGACCCAGTACTTC.

A few counts support this clonotype. This sequence joins TRBV19 and TRBJ1-5, with D possibly matching TRBD1 (5 bases). This CDR3 is built from 14 residues. The germline V and J ends were trimmed by 4 bases and 7 bases, with 14 bases remaining between them. Germline assignment: CDR1 LNHDA and CDR2 SQIVND (reference sequence). The CDR3 region has the DNA TGTGCCAGTAGTACGGGGCAAAGGAACCAGCCCCAGCATTTT. Translated: CASSTGQRNQPQHF.

The sample holds many counts of this clonotype. The chain recombines TRBV20-1 with TRBJ2-1, with 9 nucleotides matching TRBD2. The CDR3 spans 16 residues. Per the germline V gene, CDR1 is DFQATT and CDR2 is SNEGSKA (reference sequence). With V trimmed by 0 bases and J by 5 bases, 8 bases remained unmatched. CDR3 protein: CSAREPGTSIDNEQFF. The CDR3, as DNA: TGCAGTGCTAGAGAACCCGGGACTAGCATCGACAATGAGCAGTTCTTC.

As to this clonotype: This could be a read error, since a much larger clone is one nucleotide away. V is TRBV29-1 and J is TRBJ2-7; perhaps TRBD2 as D (6 bases). V lost 7 bases to trimming and J lost 4 bases, with 11 bases between them. The length of the CDR3 is 11 residues. The germline V gene has CDR1 SQVTM and CDR2 ANQGSEA. CDR3 sequence reads: CSAALAYEQYF. In DNA form, the CDR3 reads TGCAGCGCCGCACTAGCATACGAGCAGTACTTC.

V and J are TRBV7-9 and TRBJ2-7, with 7 nucleotides matching TRBD2. Trimming cost V 8 bases and J 12 bases; bases outside gene matches: 16. This CDR3 is built from 13 residues. In germline, CDR1 is SEHNR, CDR2 FQNEAQ (reference sequence). CDR3 bases: TGTGCCAGCGGTTCGCTTCGTGGACTAGAAGGGTACTTC. Residues: CASGSLRGLEGYF.

This chain uses TRBV4-1 with TRBJ1-1; tentatively, D is TRBD1 (6 bases). Trimming pared 0 bases from V and 5 bases from J, leaving 19 bases between. The CDR3 is made up of 17 amino acids. Per the germline V gene, CDR1 is MGHRA and CDR2 is YSYEKL. CDR3 amino acids: CASSQDRDQGHLTEAFF. CDR3 DNA: TGCGCCAGCAGCCAAGATCGGGATCAGGGGCATCTTACTGAAGCTTTCTTT.